This TCR beta chain was captured in a study of response to subunit inactivated influenza vaccine. TCRdb passed the RT-PCR reads through MiXCR, listing each CDR3 protein once. This table has 500,000 to 600,000 distinct CDR3 sequences, approximately 7.7% appearing once. The study, taken as a whole, reports: Seasonal influenza vaccination, on each occasion, was suggested by the authors to recruit few new T cells.

Germline values: CDR1 SGHTA, CDR2 FQGNSA. This CDR3 has 15 residues. Trimming removed 4 bases from V and 0 bases from J, with 11 bases in between. About this clonotype itself: The antigen is unknown.

This receptor was obtained from a man aged 45-69 years who received an inactivated influenza vaccine. The sequencing here drew on PBMCs from blood, taken less than 30 months after vaccination. The rearrangement uses TRBV7-2 and TRBJ2-3; D possibly corresponds to TRBD2 (6 bases). CDR3 DNA sequence: TGTGCCAGCAGCTCCAGCGGGTCTAGCACAGATACGCAGTATTTT. As protein: CASSSSGSSTDTQYF.